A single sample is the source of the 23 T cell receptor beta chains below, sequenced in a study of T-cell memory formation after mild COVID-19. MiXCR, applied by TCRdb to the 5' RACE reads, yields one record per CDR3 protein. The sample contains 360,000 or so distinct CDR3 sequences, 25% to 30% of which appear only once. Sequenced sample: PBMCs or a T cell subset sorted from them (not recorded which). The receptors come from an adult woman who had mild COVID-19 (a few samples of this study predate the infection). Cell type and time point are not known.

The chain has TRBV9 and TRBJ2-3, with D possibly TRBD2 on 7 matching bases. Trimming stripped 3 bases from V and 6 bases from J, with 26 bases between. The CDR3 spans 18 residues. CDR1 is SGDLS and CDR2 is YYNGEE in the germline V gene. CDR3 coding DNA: TGTGCCAGCAGCGAAGGCCCCATAGGGGGGGGTAGGGTGGATACGCAGTATTTT. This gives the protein CASSEGPIGGGRVDTQYF.

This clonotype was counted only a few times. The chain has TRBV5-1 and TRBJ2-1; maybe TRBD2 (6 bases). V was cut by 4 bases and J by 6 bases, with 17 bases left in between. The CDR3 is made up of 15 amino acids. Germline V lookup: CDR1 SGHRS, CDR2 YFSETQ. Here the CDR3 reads CASSGSGSLSNEQFF. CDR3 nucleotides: TGCGCCAGCAGCGGCAGCGGGTCCCTATCCAATGAGCAGTTCTTC.

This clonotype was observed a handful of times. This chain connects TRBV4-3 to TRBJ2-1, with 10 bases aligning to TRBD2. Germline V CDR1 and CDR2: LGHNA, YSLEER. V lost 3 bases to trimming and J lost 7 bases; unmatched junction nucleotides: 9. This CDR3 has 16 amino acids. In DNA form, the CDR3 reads TGCGCCAGCAGCCATCAGACAGAACTAGCGGGGAATGAGCAGTTCTTC. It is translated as CASSHQTELAGNEQFF.

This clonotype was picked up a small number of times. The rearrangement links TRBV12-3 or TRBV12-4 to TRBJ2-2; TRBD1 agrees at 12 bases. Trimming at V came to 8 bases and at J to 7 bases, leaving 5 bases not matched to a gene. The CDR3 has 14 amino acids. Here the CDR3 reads CASSGTGGIGELFF. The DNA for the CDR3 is TGTGCCAGCTCCGGGACAGGGGGCATCGGGGAGCTGTTTTTT.

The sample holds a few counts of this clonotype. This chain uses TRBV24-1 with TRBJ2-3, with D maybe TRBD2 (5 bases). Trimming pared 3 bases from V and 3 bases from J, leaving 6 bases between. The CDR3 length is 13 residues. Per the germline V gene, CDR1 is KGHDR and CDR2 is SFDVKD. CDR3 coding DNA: TGTGCCACCAGTGATACGGGGACAGATACGCAGTATTTT. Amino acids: CATSDTGTDTQYF.

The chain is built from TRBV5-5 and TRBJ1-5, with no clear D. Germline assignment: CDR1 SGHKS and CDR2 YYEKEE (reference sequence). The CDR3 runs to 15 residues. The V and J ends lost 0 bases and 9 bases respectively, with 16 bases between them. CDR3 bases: TGTGCCAGCAGCTTGGTGTATGGCGTCAACGCGCCCCAGCATTTT. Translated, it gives CASSLVYGVNAPQHF.

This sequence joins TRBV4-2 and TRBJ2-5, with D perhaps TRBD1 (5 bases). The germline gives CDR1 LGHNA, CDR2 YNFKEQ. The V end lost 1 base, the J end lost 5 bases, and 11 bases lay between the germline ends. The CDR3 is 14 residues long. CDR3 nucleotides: TGTGCCAGCAGCCAAGCAGGGAAGTCGGAGACCCAGTACTTC. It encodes CASSQAGKSETQYF.

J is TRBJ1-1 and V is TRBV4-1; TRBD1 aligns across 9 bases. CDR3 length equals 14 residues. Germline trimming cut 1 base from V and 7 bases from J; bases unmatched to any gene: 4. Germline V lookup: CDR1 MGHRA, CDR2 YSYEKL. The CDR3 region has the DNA TGCGCCAGCAGCCAAGTCAGACAGGGGGGTGAAGCTTTCTTT. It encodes CASSQVRQGGEAFF.

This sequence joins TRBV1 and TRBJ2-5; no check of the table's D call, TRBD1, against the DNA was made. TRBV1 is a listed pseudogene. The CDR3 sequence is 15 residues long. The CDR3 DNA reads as TGCACCAGCAGCCAAGCCCCGACAGGTCAAGAGACCCAGTACTTC. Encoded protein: CTSSQAPTGQETQYF.

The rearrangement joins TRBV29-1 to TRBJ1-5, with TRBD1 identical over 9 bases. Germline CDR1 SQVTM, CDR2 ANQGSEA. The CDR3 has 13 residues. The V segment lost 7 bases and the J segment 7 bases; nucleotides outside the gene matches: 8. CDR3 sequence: CSAGTGLGQPQHF. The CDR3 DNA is TGCAGCGCAGGGACAGGGTTGGGGCAGCCCCAGCATTTT.

CDR3 loop: CASSYSLQLDGNQPQHF. CDR3 in DNA: TGTGCCAGCAGTTACTCGCTGCAGCTCGACGGCAATCAGCCCCAGCATTTT. The J gene is TRBJ1-5, the V gene TRBV6-6; D is uncertain. The CDR3 length is 17 residues. Trimming pared 0 bases from V and 2 bases from J, leaving 14 bases between. The germline V gene encodes CDR1 MNHNY and CDR2 SVGAGI (reference sequence).

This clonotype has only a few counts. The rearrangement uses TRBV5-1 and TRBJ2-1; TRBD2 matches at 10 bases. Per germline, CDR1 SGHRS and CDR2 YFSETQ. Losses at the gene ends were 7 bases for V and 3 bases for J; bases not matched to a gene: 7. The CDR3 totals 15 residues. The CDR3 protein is CASYKRTSGYNEQFF. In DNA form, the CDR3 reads TGCGCCAGCTACAAGAGGACTAGCGGCTACAATGAGCAGTTCTTC. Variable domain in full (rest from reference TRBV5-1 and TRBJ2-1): KAGVTQTPRYLIKTRGQQVTLSCSPISGHRSVSWYQQTPGQGLQFLFEYFSETQRNKGNFPGRFSGRQFSNSRSEMNVSTLELGDSALYLCASYKRTSGYNEQFFGPGTRLTVL.

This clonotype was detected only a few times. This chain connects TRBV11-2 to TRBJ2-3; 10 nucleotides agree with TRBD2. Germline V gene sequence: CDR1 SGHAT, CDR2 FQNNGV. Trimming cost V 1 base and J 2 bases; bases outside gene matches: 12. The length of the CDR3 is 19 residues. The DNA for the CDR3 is TGTGCCAGCAGCTTAGGCCTAGCGGGGGTATCCATCCTCACAGATACGCAGTATTTT. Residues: CASSLGLAGVSILTDTQYF.

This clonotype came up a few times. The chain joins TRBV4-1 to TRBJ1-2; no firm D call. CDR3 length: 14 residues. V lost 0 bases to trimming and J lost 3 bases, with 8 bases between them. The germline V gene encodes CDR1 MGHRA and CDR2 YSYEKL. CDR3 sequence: CASSQDNSYYGYTF. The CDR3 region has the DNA TGCGCCAGCAGCCAAGATAACAGCTACTATGGCTACACCTTC.

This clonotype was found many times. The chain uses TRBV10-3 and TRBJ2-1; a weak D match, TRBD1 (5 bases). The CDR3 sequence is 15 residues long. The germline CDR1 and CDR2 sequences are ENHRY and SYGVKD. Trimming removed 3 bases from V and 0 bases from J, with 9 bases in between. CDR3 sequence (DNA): TGTGCCATCAGTGACAGGGCCAGCTCCTACAATGAGCAGTTCTTC. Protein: CAISDRASSYNEQFF.

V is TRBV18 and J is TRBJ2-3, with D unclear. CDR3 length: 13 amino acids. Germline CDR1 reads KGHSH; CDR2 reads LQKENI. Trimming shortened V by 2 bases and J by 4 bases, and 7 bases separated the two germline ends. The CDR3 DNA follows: TGTGCCAGCTCACCAAGACTCGCAGATACGCAGTATTTT. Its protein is CASSPRLADTQYF.

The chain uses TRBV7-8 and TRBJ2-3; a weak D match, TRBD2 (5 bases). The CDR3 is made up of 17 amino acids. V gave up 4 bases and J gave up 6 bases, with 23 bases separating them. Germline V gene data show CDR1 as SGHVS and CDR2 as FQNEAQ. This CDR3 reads CASSSSGRPGRGDTQYF. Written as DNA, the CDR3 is TGTGCCAGCAGCTCGTCCGGACGACCCGGCCGAGGGGATACGCAGTATTTT.

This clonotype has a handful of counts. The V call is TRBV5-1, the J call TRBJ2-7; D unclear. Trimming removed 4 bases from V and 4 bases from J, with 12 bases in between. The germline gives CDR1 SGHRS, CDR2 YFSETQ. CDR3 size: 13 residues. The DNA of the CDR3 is TGCGCCAGCAGCGGAAAGACTGGTTACGAGCAGTACTTC. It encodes CASSGKTGYEQYF.

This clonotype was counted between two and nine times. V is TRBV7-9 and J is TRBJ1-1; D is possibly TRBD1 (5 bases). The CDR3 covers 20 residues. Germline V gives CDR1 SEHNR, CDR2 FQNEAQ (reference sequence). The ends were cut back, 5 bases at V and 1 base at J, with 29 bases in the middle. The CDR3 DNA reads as TGTGCCAGCAGCCCCCCTGCCGGGGACGGCAAGTTGTCGCCGAACACTGAAGCTTTCTTT. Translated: CASSPPAGDGKLSPNTEAFF. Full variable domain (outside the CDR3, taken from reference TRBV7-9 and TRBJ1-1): DTGVSQNPRHKITKRGQNVTFRCDPISEHNRLYWYRQTLGQGPEFLTYFQNEAQLEKSRLLSDRFSAERPKGSFSTLEIQRTEQGDSAMYLCASSPPAGDGKLSPNTEAFFGQGTRLTVV.

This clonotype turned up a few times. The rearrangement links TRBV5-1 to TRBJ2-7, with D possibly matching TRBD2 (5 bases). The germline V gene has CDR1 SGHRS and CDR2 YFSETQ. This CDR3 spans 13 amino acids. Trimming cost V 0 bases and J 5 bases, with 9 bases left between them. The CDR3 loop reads CASSLGTAHEQYF. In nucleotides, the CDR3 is TGCGCCAGCAGCTTGGGGACTGCGCACGAGCAGTACTTC.

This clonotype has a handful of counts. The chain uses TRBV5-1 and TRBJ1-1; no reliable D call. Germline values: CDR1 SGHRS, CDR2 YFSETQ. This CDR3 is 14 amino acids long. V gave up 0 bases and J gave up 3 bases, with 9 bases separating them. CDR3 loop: CASSLVTEDTEAFF. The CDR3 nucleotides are TGCGCCAGCAGCTTGGTAACGGAAGACACTGAAGCTTTCTTT. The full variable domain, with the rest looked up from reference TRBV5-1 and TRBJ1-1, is KAGVTQTPRYLIKTRGQQVTLSCSPISGHRSVSWYQQTPGQGLQFLFEYFSETQRNKGNFPGRFSGRQFSNSRSEMNVSTLELGDSALYLCASSLVTEDTEAFFGQGTRLTVV.

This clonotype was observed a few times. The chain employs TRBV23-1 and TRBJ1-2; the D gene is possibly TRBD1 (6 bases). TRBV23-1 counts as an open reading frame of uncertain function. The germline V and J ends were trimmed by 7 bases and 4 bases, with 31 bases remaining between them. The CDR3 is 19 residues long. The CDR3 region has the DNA TGCGCCAGCACCGCGGTGGGCGTCGAGGACAGTTTTCCCAGCTATGGCTACACCTTC. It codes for CASTAVGVEDSFPSYGYTF.

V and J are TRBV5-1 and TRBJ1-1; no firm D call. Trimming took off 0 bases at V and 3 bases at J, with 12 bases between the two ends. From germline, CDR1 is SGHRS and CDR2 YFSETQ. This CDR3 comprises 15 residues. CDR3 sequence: CASSLEGSGYTEAFF. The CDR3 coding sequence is TGCGCCAGCAGCTTGGAAGGTTCAGGTTACACTGAAGCTTTCTTT.